The entry below gives a single TCR beta chain sequence along with its context. This clonotype showed up just once. This clone's antigen is unknown. Per-base qualities were not stored, and no clone one base away is much larger. One read amounts to weak evidence. The sample originates from a study of CD8 T cells in ankylosing spondylitis (dated by TCRdb to the late 2010s). With regard to the full study: The study profiled T cell receptor beta repertoires in healthy donors and ankylosing spondylitis patients to find disease-linked TCR variants. The whole study cohort included 108 healthy donors and 25 ankylosing spondylitis patients. Peripheral blood was sampled, and synovial fluid was additionally collected from ankylosing spondylitis patients.

The run used an Illumina HiSeq 2500. Quantitative 5'-RACE with molecular barcodes was the method used to prepare the TCR beta libraries. On the study's bioinformatics: To identify disease-linked TCR variants, a new computational method was used, one built on a probabilistic model of VDJ rearrangement. The public reads were reprocessed in TCRdb via fastp at Q25 and MiXCR, keeping in-frame beta chains. Identical CDR3 protein sequences are pooled into one entry, listed with their most common genes and DNA. These V and J calls derive from TCRdb rather than the authors' analysis. The sample table shows approximately 550,000 distinct CDR3 sequences, and 12% are seen once. The top ten constitute under 7.5% of the sample. What the authors observed across the whole study: The disease-linked clones were reported as significantly enriched in matched synovial fluid samples from ankylosing spondylitis patients. A CD8+ phenotype was shown by the disease-linked clones, which were found at relatively low frequencies in peripheral blood. Some motif variants had previously been reported in the synovial fluid and blood of reactive arthritis patients, which suggests shared mechanisms of disease initiation. Blood from ankylosing spondylitis patients appeared to be characterized by a TCR beta motif made up of eight highly homologous amino acid variants.

The sequence was obtained from a male donor with ankylosing spondylitis. Sequencing input: blood, either unsorted or a sorted T cell fraction (not recorded which).

The CDR3 here reads CASSRGLAGVRSQETQYF. At the DNA level, the sequence is TGTGCCAGCAGCCGAGGACTAGCGGGAGTCCGGAGCCAAGAGACCCAGTACTTC. The chain is assembled from TRBV11-2 and TRBJ2-5; the junction holds 13 bases that match TRBD2. From a lookup of the germline V gene, CDR1 and CDR2 are SGHAT and FQNNGV. The CDR3 spans 18 residues, from the cysteine through the phenylalanine. Only the CDR3 portion is preserved as DNA: 54 bases, with reading frame beginning at the first base. Compared with germline, V lacks 5 bases and J lacks 1 base; bases without a gene match: 10.